This T cell receptor beta chain is from a study of T cells after yellow fever vaccination. The length of the CDR3 is 18 residues. Losses at the gene ends were 2 bases for V and 0 bases for J; bases not matched to a gene: 10. Germline loops: CDR1 SNHLY, CDR2 FYNNEI. TCRdb passed the 5' RACE reads through MiXCR, listing each CDR3 protein once. The data hold tens of thousands of distinct CDR3 sequences, with 6.5% to 9% observed a single time. At least ten counts were recorded for this clonotype. The sample here was CD8+ T cells sorted from PBMCs, taken 15 days after the yellow fever booster vaccination. The J gene is TRBJ2-1, the V gene TRBV2, with TRBD2 matching 7 bases. This receptor was taken from a young man who received the YFV17D yellow fever vaccine. The CDR3: CASSETSAGRGSYNEQFF. DNA for the CDR3: TGTGCCAGCAGTGAAACTTCAGCGGGACGGGGCTCCTACAATGAGCAGTTCTTC.